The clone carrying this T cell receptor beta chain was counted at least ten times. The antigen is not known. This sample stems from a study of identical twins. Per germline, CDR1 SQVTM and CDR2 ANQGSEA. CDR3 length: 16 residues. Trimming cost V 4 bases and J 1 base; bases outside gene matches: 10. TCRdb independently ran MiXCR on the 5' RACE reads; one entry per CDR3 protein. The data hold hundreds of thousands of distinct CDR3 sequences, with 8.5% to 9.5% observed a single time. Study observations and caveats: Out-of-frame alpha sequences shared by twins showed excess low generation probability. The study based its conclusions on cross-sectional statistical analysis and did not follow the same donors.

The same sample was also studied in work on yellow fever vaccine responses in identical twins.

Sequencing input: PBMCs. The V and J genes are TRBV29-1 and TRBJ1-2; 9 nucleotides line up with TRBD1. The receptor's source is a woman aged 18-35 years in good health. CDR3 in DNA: TGCAGCGTTGGAGGGACAGGGACCTTGGATAACTATGGCTACACCTTC. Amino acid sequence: CSVGGTGTLDNYGYTF.